The clone carrying this TCR beta chain came up a few times. This sample also contains other DNA sequences that code for the same CDR3. The source of the sample is a study of blood T cell repertoires in COVID-19. Study overall: From the United States, Italy and Spain came samples of acute and convalescent COVID-19. Sources were T cells, B-cell-depleted T cells, or PBMCs; the material itself was cDNA or gDNA.

In the authors' workflow: Quantification of nucleated cells was approximated via reference gene primer amplification. Only in-frame clones appear in the TCRdb table, and some are missing; sequencing was by immunoSEQ multiplex PCR. For V, J and clone size, that table is used; D and trimming come from the DNA. The data show roughly 240,000 clones, approximately 85% seen once. This clonotype was sampled from a woman aged 70-85 years with acute or convalescent COVID-19. The sample taken for sequencing was peripheral blood.

The CDR3 loop reads CASSSRYGYTF. The CDR3 DNA reads as TGTGCCAGCAGTTCCCGTTATGGCTACACCTTC. This sequence joins TRBV28 and TRBJ1-2, with unresolved D. The CDR3 contains 11 residues. Germline V gene lookup returns CDR1 MDHEN and CDR2 SYDVKM. Trimming removed 4 bases from V and 5 bases from J, with 5 bases in between.